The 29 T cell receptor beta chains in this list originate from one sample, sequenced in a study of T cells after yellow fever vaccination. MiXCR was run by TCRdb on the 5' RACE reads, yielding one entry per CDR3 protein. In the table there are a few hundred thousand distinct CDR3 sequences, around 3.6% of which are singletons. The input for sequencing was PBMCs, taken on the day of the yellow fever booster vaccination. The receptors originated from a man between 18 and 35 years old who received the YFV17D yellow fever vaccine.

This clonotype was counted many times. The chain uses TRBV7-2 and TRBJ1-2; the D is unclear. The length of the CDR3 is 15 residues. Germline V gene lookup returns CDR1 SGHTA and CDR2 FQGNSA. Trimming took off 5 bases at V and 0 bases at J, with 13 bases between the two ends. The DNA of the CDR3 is TGTGCCAGCAGCCCTACTTCGGCAGCTAACTATGGCTACACCTTC. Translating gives CASSPTSAANYGYTF.

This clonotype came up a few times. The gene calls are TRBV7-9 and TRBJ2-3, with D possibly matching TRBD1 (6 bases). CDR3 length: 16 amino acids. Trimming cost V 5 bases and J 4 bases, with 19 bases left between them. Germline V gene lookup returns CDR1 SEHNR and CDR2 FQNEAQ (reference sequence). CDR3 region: CASSDRFGSVADTQYF. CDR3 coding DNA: TGTGCCAGCAGCGACAGGTTTGGTTCCGTCGCAGATACGCAGTATTTT.

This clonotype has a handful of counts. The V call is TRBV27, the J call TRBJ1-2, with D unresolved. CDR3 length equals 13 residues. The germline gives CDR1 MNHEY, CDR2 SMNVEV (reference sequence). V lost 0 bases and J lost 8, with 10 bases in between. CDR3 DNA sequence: TGTGCCAGCAGTTTATCAGGCTCCGGCGGCTACACCTTC. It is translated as CASSLSGSGGYTF.

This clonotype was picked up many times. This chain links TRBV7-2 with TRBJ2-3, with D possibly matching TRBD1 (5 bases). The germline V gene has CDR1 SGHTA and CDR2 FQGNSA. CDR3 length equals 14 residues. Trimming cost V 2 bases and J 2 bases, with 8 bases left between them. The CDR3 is CASSLLQATDTQYF. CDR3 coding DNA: TGTGCCAGCAGCTTATTACAGGCCACAGATACGCAGTATTTT.

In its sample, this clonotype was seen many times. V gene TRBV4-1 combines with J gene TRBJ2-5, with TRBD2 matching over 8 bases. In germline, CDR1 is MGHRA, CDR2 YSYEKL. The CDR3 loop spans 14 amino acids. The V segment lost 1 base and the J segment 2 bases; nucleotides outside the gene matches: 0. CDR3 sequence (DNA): TGCGCCAGCAGCCAAGCGGGGGGGCAAGAGACCCAGTACTTC. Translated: CASSQAGGQETQYF.

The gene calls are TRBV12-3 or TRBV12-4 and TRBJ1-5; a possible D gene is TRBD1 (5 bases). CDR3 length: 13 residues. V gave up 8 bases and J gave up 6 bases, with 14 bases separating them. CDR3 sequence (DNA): TGTGCCAGCGAGCTCAGGGAGGGTCAGCCCCAGCATTTT. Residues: CASELREGQPQHF.

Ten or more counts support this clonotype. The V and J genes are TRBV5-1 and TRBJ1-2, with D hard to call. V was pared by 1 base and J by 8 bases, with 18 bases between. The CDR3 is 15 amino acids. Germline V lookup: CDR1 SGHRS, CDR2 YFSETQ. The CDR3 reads CASSLMGPLRGGYTF. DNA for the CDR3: TGCGCCAGCAGCTTGATGGGTCCCCTCCGCGGGGGCTACACCTTC.

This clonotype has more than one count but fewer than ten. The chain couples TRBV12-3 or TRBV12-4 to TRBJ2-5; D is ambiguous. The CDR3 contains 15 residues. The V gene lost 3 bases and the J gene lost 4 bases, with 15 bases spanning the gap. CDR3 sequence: CASSLGTTQRETQYF. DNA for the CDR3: TGTGCCAGCAGTTTGGGAACCACACAAAGAGAGACCCAGTACTTC.

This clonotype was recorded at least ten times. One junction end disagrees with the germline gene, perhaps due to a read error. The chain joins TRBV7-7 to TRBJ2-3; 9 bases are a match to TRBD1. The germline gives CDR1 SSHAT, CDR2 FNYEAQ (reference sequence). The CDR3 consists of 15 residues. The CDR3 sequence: CASSRGQGPSDTQYF. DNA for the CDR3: TGTGCTAGCAGCCGGGGACAGGGTCCGTCAGATACGCAGTATTTT.

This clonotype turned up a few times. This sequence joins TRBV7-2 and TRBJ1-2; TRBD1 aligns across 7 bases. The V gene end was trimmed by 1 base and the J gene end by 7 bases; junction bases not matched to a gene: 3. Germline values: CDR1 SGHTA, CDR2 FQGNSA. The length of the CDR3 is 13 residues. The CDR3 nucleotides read TGTGCCAGCAGCTTAGAGGGGGCTCGTGGCTACACCTTC. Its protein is CASSLEGARGYTF.

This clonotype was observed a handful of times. The CDR3 protein is CASSKNLHSPLHF. The CDR3, as DNA: TGTGCCAGCAGCAAAAATTTGCATTCACCCCTCCACTTT. The chain carries TRBV21-1 and TRBJ1-6. TRBV21-1 is marked as a pseudogene. The CDR3 sequence is 13 residues long.

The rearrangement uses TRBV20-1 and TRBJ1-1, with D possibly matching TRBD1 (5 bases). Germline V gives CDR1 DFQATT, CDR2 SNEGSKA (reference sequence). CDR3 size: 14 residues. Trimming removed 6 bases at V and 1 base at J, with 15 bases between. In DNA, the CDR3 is TGCAGTGCCCAAAAGGGACGGGGGAACACTGAAGCTTTCTTT. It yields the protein CSAQKGRGNTEAFF.

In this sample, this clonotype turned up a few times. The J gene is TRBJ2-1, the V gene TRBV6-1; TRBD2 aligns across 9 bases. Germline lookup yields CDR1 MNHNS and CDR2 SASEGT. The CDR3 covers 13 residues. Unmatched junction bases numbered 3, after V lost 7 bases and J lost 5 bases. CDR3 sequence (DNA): TGTGCCAGCAAGCGGGGGGCCGACAATGAGCAGTTCTTC. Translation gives CASKRGADNEQFF.

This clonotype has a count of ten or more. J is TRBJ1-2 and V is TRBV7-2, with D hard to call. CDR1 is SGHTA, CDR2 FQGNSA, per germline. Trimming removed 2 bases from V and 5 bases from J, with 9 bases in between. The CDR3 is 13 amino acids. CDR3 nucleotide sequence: TGTGCCAGCAGCTTATGGGCAGCGTATGGCTACACCTTC. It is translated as CASSLWAAYGYTF.

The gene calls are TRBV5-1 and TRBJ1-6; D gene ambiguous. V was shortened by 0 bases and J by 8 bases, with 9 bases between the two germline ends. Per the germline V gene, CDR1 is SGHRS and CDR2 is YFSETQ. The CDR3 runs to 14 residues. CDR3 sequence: CASSLGGVDSPLHF. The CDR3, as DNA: TGCGCCAGCAGCTTGGGAGGAGTCGATTCACCCCTCCACTTT.

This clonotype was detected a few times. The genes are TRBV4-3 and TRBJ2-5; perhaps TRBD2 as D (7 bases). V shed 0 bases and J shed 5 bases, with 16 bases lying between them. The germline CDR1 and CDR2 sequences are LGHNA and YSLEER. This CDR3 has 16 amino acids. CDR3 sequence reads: CASSQDSGGRVETQYF. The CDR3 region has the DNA TGCGCCAGCAGCCAAGATTCGGGGGGCCGGGTGGAGACCCAGTACTTC.

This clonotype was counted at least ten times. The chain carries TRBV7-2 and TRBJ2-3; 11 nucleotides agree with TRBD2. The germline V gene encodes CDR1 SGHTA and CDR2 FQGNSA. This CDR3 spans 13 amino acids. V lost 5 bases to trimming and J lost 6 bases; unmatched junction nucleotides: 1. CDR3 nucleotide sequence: TGTGCCAGCAGCGGGACTAGCGGCGATACGCAGTATTTT. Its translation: CASSGTSGDTQYF.

CDR3 amino acids: CSATPPDRDVYEQYV. The CDR3 DNA reads as TGCAGTGCTACTCCCCCCGACAGGGATGTCTACGAGCAGTACGTC. This chain joins TRBV20-1 and TRBJ2-7; 7 bases fit TRBD1. Trimming at V came to 4 bases and at J to 3 bases, leaving 12 bases not matched to a gene. The germline CDR1 and CDR2 sequences are DFQATT and SNEGSKA (reference sequence). CDR3 length equals 15 residues.

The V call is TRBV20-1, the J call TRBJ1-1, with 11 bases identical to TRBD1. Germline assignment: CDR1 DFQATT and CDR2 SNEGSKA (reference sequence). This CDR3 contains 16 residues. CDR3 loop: CVGSGTGGGKVTEAFF. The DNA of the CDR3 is TGCGTAGGATCCGGGACAGGGGGGGGGAAGGTCACTGAAGCTTTCTTT.

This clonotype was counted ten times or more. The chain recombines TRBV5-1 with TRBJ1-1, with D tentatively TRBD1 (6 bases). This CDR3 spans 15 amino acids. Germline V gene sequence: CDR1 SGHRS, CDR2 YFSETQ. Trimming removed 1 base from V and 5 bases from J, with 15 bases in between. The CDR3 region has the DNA TGCGCCAGCAGCTTGTACAGGGCAGCGAGAACTGAAGCTTTCTTT. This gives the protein CASSLYRAARTEAFF.

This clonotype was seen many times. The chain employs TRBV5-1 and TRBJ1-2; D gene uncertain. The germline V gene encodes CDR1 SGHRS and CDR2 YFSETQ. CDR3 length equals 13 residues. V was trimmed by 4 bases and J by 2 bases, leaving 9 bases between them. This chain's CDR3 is CASSGGVNYGYTF. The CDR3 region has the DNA TGCGCCAGCAGCGGAGGAGTCAACTATGGCTACACCTTC.

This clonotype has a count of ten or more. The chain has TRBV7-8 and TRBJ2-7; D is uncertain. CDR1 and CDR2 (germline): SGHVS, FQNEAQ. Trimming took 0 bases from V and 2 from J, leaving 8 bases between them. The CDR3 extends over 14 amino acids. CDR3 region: CASSLARQTYEQYV. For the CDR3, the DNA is TGTGCCAGCAGCTTAGCCCGGCAAACCTACGAGCAGTACGTC.

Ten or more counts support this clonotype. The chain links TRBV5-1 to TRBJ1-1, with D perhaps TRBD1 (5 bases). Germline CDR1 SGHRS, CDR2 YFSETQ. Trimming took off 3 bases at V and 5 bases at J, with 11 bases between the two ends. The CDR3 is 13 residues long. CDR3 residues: CASSSAGGTEAFF. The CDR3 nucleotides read TGCGCCAGCAGCTCGGCGGGGGGGACTGAAGCTTTCTTT.

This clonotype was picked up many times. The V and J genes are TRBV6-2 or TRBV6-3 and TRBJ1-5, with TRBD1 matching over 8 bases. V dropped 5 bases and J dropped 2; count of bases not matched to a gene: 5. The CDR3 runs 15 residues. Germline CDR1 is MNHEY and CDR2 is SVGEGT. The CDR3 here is CASSTGQGGNQPQHF. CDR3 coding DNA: TGTGCCAGCAGTACCGGACAGGGAGGCAATCAGCCCCAGCATTTT.

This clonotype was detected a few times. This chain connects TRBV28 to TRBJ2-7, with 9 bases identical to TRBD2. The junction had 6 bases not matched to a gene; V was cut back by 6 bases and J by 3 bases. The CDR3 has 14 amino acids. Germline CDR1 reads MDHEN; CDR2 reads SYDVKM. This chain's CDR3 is CASRKRGALYEQYV. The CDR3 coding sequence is TGTGCCAGCAGGAAGCGGGGGGCTCTCTACGAGCAGTACGTC.

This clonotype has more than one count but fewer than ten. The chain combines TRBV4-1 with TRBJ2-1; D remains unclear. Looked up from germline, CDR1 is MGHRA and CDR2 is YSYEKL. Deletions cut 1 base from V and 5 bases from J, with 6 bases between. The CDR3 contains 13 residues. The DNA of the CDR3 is TGCGCCAGCAGCCAAGCGTATAACAATGAGCAGTTCTTC. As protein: CASSQAYNNEQFF.

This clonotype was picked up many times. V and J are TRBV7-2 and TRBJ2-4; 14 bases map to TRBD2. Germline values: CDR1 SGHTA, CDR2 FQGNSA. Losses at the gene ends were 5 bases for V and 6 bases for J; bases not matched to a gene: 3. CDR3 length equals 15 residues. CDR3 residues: CASSVGLAGGNIQYF. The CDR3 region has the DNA TGTGCCAGCAGCGTCGGACTAGCGGGGGGAAACATTCAGTACTTC.

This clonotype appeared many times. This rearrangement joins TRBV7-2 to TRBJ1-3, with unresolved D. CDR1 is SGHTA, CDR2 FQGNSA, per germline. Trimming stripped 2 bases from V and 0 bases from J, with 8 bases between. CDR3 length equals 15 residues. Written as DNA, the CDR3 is TGTGCCAGCAGCTTATCACGGAACTCTGGAAACACCATATATTTT. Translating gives CASSLSRNSGNTIYF.

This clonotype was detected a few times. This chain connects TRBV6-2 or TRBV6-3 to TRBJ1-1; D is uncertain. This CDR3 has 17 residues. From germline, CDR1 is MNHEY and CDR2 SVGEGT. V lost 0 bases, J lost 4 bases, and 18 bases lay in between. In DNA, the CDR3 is TGTGCCAGCAGTTACTCGCGGCAGTCCTTTCGGGGCACTGAAGCTTTCTTT. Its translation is CASSYSRQSFRGTEAFF.